This TCR beta chain was obtained from a study of OX40 agonist ivuxolimab in advanced cancers. Turning to the overall study: Ivuxolimab, which targeted the costimulatory receptor OX40 (CD134), was an agonistic, fully human IgG2 monoclonal antibody. The paper reports the monotherapy dose-escalation portion (N = 52 patients) of the phase I ivuxolimab trial. Peripheral TCRbeta sequencing aimed to test whether ivuxolimab altered TCR sequence diversity and caused clonal T-cell expansion. A male proportion of 82.7% and a mean age of roughly 55 years, ranging from about 23 to 90, were recorded for the dose-escalation cohort. Prior anti-PD-1, anti-PD-L1 or anti-CTLA-4 therapy was permitted, and checkpoint inhibitors had been received by around 40% of dose-escalation patients. Intravenous ivuxolimab was administered to patients every 2 weeks at six dose levels: 0.01, 0.1, 0.3, 1.5, 3 and 10 mg/kg. Of the approximately 50 dose-escalation patients, hepatocellular carcinoma was present in about 19, melanoma in approximately 15, renal cell carcinoma in 9 and head and neck cancer in 9. Partial responses occurred in three dose-escalation patients: two with cutaneous melanoma and one with hepatocellular carcinoma. General study outcomes and caveats: The antigen specificity of the clonally expanded peripheral T cells was not determined. Low levels of normalized T-cell clonal expansion were also shown by some nonresponding patients. At doses of 0.1 to 3.0 mg/kg, clonal expansion of both CD4+ and CD8+ T cells in blood was seen between baseline and week 6. On average, CD8+ T cells showed more expanded clones than CD4+ T cells after ivuxolimab. Partial responders in the 0.1-3.0 mg/kg groups had among the lowest normalized peripheral clonal expansion, especially among CD8+ T cells.

Patients with autoimmune disease history or receiving systemic immunosuppression were excluded from the trial. Peripheral blood for TCR sequencing was collected from all dose cohorts at baseline, on cycle 4 day 1, and on cycle 7 day 1. The samples were drawn from a first-in-human, open-label, multicenter phase I dose-escalation trial of ivuxolimab. Adults with locally advanced or metastatic head and neck squamous cell, hepatocellular, melanoma or renal cell carcinoma were enrolled in the trial. Before TCR sequencing, CD4+ T cells and CD8+ T cells were sorted from peripheral blood as separate populations. To sequence the TCRbeta CDR3 region, genomic DNA was isolated from the sorted cells. The immunoSEQ Assay was used to sequence the TCRbeta CDR3 regions. TCRdb obtained this table from immuneACCESS and retained in-frame rearrangements with V and J assigned. These tables miss some clones; where compared with another copy, unresolved V genes account for less than half of the shortfall, and the remainder is unexplained. This sample has 45,000 to 65,000 clones in its table, and roughly 90% of those were observed once. Over 8.5% of the sample comes from the top ten.

The table lists this clone with a count of one. No cognate antigen has been identified for it. The sample holds no much larger clone one base away, and base qualities are not on file. From the cysteine up to the phenylalanine, the CDR3 has a length of 12 residues. Only CDR3 DNA remains: 36 bases, in frame from the first base. V is cut by 3 bases and J by 6 bases, and the space between the germline ends is 6 bases. From a lookup of the germline V gene, CDR1 and CDR2 are MGHRA and YSYEKL. The sequence joins TRBV4-1 to TRBJ2-1; a weak D assignment points to TRBD2 (6 bases agree). Sample: CD4+ or CD8+ T cells sorted from blood, taken in a trial of the OX40 agonist ivuxolimab. The source is an adult with an advanced solid tumor such as melanoma, head and neck, liver or kidney cancer. The CDR3 corresponds to CASSQGGNEQFF. In nucleotides, the sequence is TGCGCCAGCAGCCAGGGGGGCAATGAGCAGTTCTTC.